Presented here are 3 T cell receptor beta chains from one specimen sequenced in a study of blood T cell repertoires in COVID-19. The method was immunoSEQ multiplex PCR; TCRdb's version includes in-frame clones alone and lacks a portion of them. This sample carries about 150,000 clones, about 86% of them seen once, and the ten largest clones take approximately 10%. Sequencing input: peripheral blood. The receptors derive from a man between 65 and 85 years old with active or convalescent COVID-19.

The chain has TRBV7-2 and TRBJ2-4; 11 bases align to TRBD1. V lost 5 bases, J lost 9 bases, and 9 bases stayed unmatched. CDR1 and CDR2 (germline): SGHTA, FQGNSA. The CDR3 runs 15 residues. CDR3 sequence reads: CASSPAGTGGLIQYF. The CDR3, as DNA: TGTGCCAGCAGCCCCGCCGGGACAGGGGGTCTCATTCAGTACTTC.

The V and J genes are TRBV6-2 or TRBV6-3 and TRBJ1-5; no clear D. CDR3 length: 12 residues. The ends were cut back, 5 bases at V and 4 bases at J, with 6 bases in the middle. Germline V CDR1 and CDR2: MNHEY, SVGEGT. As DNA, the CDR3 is TGTGCCAGCAGTCAGTGGAATCAGCCCCAGCATTTT. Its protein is CASSQWNQPQHF.

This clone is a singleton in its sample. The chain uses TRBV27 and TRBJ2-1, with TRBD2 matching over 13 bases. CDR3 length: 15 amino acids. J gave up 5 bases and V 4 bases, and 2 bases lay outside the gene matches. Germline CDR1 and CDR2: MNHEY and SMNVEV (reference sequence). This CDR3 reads CASSWTSGSDNEQFF. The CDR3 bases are TGTGCCAGCAGTTGGACTAGCGGGAGTGACAATGAGCAGTTCTTC.